The sequence of this T cell receptor beta chain was determined in a study of naive and memory T cell subsets. An oligonucleotide containing a UMI was ligated to the 3' end of TCR cDNA. RNA was extracted from around 2.7 ml of whole blood of healthy adults. Input was roughly 1 to 1000 ng of DNase-treated total RNA without cell sorting. Amplification of ligated cDNA took four PCR rounds with SP2 and nested alpha and beta constant primers. Blood and skin TCR RNA was reverse transcribed with alpha and beta constant primers. TCRdb reprocessed the 5' RACE reads with MiXCR, giving one entry per CDR3 protein. Counted here are 48,000 or so distinct CDR3 sequences, over 3.5% occurring once; the ten biggest clones make up 0.75% to 0.9%. Germline lookup yields CDR1 LNHDA and CDR2 SQIVND (reference sequence). The CDR3 runs 16 residues. V gave up 6 bases and J gave up 2 bases; unmatched junction bases: 9.

The source is a female donor in good health. V gene TRBV19 combines with J gene TRBJ1-2; 10 bases align to TRBD1. CDR3 in amino acids: CASSPAGQGGNYGYTF. The CDR3 DNA reads as TGTGCCAGTAGCCCGGCCGGACAGGGGGGGAACTATGGCTACACCTTC.